This T cell receptor beta chain was identified in a study of blood T cell repertoires in COVID-19. Across the whole study: The analysed material was cDNA or gDNA that came from T cells, B-cell-depleted T cells, or PBMCs.

V lost 5 bases to trimming and J lost 5 bases, with 11 bases between them. CDR3 length equals 13 residues. Germline V CDR1 and CDR2: SGDLS, YYNGEE. TCRdb's copy holds only in-frame clones and misses some; the assay was immunoSEQ multiplex PCR. Of 150,000 or so clones listed, 88% are singletons. The J gene is TRBJ2-1, the V gene TRBV9; D perhaps matches TRBD2 (5 bases). The source of this sequence is a man in his 60s with acute or convalescent COVID-19. The sample comprised peripheral blood. The CDR3, as DNA: TGTGCCAGCAGTCCAGGACTTAACAATGAGCAGTTCTTC. This codes for CASSPGLNNEQFF.